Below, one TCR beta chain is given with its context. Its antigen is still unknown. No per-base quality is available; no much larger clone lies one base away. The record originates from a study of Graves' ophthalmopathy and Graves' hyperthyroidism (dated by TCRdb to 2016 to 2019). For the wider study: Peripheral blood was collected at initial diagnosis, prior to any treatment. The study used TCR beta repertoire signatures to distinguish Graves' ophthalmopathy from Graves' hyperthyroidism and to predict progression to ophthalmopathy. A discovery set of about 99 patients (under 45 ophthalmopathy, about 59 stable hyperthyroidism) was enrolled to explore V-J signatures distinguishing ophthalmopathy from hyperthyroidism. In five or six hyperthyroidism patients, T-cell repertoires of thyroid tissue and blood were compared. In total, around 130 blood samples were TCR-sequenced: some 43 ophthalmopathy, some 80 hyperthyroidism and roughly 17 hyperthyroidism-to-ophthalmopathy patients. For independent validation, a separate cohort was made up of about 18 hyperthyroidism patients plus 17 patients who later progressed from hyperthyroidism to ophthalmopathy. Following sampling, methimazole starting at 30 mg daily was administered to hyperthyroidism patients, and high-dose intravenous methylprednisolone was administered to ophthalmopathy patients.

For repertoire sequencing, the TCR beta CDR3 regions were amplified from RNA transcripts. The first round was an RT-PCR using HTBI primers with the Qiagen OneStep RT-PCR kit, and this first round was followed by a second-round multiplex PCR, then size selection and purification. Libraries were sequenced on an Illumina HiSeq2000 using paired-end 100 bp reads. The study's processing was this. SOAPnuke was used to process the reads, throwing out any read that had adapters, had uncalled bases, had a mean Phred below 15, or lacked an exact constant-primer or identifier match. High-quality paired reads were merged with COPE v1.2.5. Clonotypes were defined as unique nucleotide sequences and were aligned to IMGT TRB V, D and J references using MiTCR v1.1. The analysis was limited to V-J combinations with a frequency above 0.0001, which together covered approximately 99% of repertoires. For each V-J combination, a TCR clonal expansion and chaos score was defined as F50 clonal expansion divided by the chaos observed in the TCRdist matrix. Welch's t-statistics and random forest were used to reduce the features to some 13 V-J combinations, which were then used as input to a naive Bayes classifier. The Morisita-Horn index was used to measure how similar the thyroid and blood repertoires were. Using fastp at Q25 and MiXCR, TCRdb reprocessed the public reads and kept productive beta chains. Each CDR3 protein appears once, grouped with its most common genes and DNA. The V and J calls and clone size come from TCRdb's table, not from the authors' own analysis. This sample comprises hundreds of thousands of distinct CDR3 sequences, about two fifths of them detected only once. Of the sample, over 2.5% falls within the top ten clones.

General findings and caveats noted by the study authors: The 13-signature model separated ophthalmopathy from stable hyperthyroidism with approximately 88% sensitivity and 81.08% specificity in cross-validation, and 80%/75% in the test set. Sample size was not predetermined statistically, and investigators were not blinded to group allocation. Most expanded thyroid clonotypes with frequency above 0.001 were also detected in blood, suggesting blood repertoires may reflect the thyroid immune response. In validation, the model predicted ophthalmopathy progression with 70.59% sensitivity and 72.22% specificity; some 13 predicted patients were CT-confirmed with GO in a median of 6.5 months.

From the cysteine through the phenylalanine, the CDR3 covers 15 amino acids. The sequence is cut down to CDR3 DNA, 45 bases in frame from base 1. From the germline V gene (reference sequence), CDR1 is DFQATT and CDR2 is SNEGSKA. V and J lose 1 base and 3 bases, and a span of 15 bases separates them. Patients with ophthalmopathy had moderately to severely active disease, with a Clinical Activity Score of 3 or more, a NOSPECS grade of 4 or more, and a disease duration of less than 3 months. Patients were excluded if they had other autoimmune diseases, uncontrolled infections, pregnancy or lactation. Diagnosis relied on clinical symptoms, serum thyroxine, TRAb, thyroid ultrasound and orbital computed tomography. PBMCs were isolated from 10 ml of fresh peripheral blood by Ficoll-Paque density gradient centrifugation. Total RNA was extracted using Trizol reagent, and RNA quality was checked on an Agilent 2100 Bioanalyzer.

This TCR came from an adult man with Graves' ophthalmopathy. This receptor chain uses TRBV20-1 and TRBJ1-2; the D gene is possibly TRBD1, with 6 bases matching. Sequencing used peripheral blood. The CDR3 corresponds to CSARGAGEFYYGYTF. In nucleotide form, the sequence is TGCAGTGCTAGAGGGGCAGGGGAATTTTACTATGGCTACACCTTC.